This entry concerns a single T cell receptor (beta chain). Its specificity is not known. The CDR3 runs to 15 residues. Germline-derived CDR1 and CDR2 are KGHSH and LQKENI. The TRB cDNA libraries were prepared by 5' RACE with UMI labels. Reanalyzing the 5' RACE reads, TCRdb keeps one entry per CDR3 protein, without DNA. The sample totals around 41,000 distinct CDR3 sequences. This entry is derived from a study of CXCR3-negative and CXCR3-positive naive CD8 T cells. General study points: TCR strength was inferred from TRB CDR3 properties, while surface CD5 was comparable between naive subsets. Relative to memory CD8+ cells, whose diversity was much lower, both naive subsets had comparably high diversity. Memory cells diverged, while naive CXCR3-positive and CXCR3-negative cells had similar TRBV-TRBJ usage.

This TCR was sampled from a human donor in good health. Some clones in this sample may be carry-over from other donors' samples. The sequencing input was memory CD8+ T cells from blood. This chain uses TRBV18 with TRBJ2-7; TCRdb outputs TRBD1, but without DNA this stays unchecked. CDR3 loop: CASSPRDRYPYEQYF.